This TCR beta chain was captured by sequencing in a study of tumor-infiltrating lymphocytes in primary liver carcinoma. A remark on this clonotype: It is likely a read error, because the conserved phenylalanine at the end of the CDR3 is missing.

Total RNA amounting to 450 to 550 ng was the source from which TCR beta cDNA was made with a constant-region primer. ARM-PCR, slightly modified, supplied the TCR beta libraries through three nested multiplex PCR rounds. TCRdb reprocessed the multiplex PCR reads via MiXCR and lists one record per CDR3 protein. The data show 300,000 to 350,000 distinct CDR3 sequences, approximately 65% seen once. Germline DNA was also extracted, and blood RNA derived from unsorted whole blood. Sequencing was done on a sample of peripheral blood. The TCR sequence derives from a middle-aged man with primary liver carcinoma and hepatitis B virus infection.

CDR3 DNA: TGCAGCGTTGGATCAGGGGCCGCGAGCACAGATACGCAGTATCTT. It specifies CSVGSGAASTDTQYL. The rearrangement links TRBV29-1 to TRBJ2-3; D possibly corresponds to TRBD1 (6 bases). CDR3 size: 15 residues. V was trimmed by 4 bases and J by 0 bases, leaving 14 bases between them. Germline V lookup: CDR1 SQVTM, CDR2 ANQGSEA.